This passage covers 28 T cell receptor beta chains from one sample sequenced in a study of cytomegalovirus exposure and HLA in healthy donors. Both 60 Vbeta primers and 13 Jbeta primers went into the PCR. Profiled with immunoSEQ multiplex PCR; TCRdb holds only in-frame clones, not every one. The sample lists around 150,000 clones; under 70% were seen once. Sequencing was done on a sample of PBMCs. The receptors stem from a woman aged 25 to 39 in good health and CMV-seropositive.

The V and J genes are TRBV10-1 and TRBJ2-1; D is possibly TRBD1 (6 bases). The V end lost 4 bases, the J end lost 2 bases, and 12 bases lay between the germline ends. CDR3 length equals 15 residues. Germline CDR1 and CDR2: WNHNN and SYGVQD (reference sequence). CDR3 DNA: TGCGCCAGCAGTGTAACCGGGACAACCTACAATGAGCAGTTCTTC. Protein: CASSVTGTTYNEQFF.

The chain joins TRBV10-3 to TRBJ2-2; TRBD2 matches at 13 bases. With V trimmed by 6 bases and J by 0 bases, 4 bases remained unmatched. Germline CDR1 and CDR2: ENHRY and SYGVKD. There are 17 residues in the CDR3. CDR3 residues: CAIRTGTSGTNTGELFF. The DNA for the CDR3 is TGTGCCATCAGGACCGGGACTAGCGGGACGAACACCGGGGAGCTGTTTTTT.

This clone was counted between two and nine times. The chain couples TRBV5-1 to TRBJ2-7; 8 nucleotides match TRBD1. Trimming cost V 4 bases and J 5 bases; bases outside gene matches: 5. Germline V CDR1 and CDR2: SGHRS, YFSETQ. CDR3 length: 13 residues. The CDR3 sequence: CASSTEQGDEQYF. CDR3 coding DNA: TGCGCCAGCAGCACCGAACAGGGGGACGAGCAGTACTTC. Variable domain in full (rest from reference TRBV5-1 and TRBJ2-7): KAGVTQTPRYLIKTRGQQVTLSCSPISGHRSVSWYQQTPGQGLQFLFEYFSETQRNKGNFPGRFSGRQFSNSRSEMNVSTLELGDSALYLCASSTEQGDEQYFGPGTRLTVT.

This chain links TRBV28 with TRBJ1-5; weak D call: TRBD1 (6 bases). The germline gives CDR1 MDHEN, CDR2 SYDVKM. The V end lost 6 bases, the J end lost 5 bases, and 14 bases lay between the germline ends. This CDR3 is built from 14 residues. The CDR3 DNA sequence: TGTGCCAGCAGAACAGGGCCAGGGGATCAGCCCCAGCATTTT. Translating gives CASRTGPGDQPQHF.

The V gene is TRBV4-2, the J gene TRBJ2-3; the D gene is possibly TRBD2 (6 bases). The V end was cut by 0 bases, the J end by 3 bases, with 16 bases between. The V gene's germline CDR1 is LGHNA and CDR2 YNFKEQ. The CDR3 runs to 17 residues. The CDR3 nucleotides are TGTGCCAGCAGCCAAGATCGGGGACTCACGTTGACAGATACGCAGTATTTT. Amino acid sequence: CASSQDRGLTLTDTQYF.

The genes are TRBV9 and TRBJ2-3; 9 nucleotides align to TRBD1. The CDR3 sequence is 15 residues long. V was clipped by 2 bases and J by 1 base; unmatched bases: 2. Per the germline V gene, CDR1 is SGDLS and CDR2 is YYNGEE. The chain's CDR3 is CASSVWTGGTDTQYF. The CDR3 DNA sequence: TGTGCCAGCAGCGTGTGGACAGGGGGCACAGATACGCAGTATTTT.

The gene calls are TRBV7-9 and TRBJ1-1; no definite D call. Looked up from germline, CDR1 is SEHNR and CDR2 is FQNEAQ (reference sequence). The CDR3 runs 13 residues. Between the trimmed V and J ends, which lost 2 bases and 3 bases, there was a span of 7 bases. The CDR3 region is CASSLRGDTEAFF. In nucleotides, the CDR3 is TGTGCCAGCAGCTTACGGGGAGACACTGAAGCTTTCTTT.

The chain uses TRBV30 and TRBJ1-1; D is unclear. V was clipped by 4 bases and J by 5 bases, with 8 bases between them. The CDR3 totals 11 residues. The germline CDR1 and CDR2 sequences are GTSNPN and SVGIG (reference sequence). The CDR3 loop reads CAWTYSTEAFF. CDR3 bases: TGTGCCTGGACCTACTCAACTGAAGCTTTCTTT.

The chain employs TRBV11-2 and TRBJ1-1; perhaps TRBD1 as D (5 bases). This CDR3 spans 17 amino acids. Trimming cost V 5 bases and J 1 base, with 20 bases left between them. Germline CDR1 is SGHAT and CDR2 is FQNNGV. In DNA form, the CDR3 reads TGTGCCAGCAGCCTCCCGTGGGGCCGAGTCCCGAACACTGAAGCTTTCTTT. This gives the protein CASSLPWGRVPNTEAFF.

V and J are TRBV5-6 and TRBJ2-5; D is ambiguous. The germline V gene encodes CDR1 SGHDT and CDR2 YYEEEE. Trimming left V 0 bases short and J 5 bases short, with 11 bases between. This CDR3 region has 14 residues. The CDR3 DNA reads as TGTGCCAGCAGCTTGGAGCACCCACTCGAGACCCAGTACTTC. Its translation: CASSLEHPLETQYF.

J is TRBJ1-1 and V is TRBV19; 10 nucleotides align to TRBD1. This CDR3 comprises 20 residues. Germline V gives CDR1 LNHDA, CDR2 SQIVND (reference sequence). The V and J ends lost 8 bases and 0 bases, in that order; junction bases with no gene match: 21. This chain's CDR3 is CASHPFPGQGKAAMNTEAFF. The CDR3 DNA sequence: TGTGCCAGTCATCCATTTCCGGGACAGGGGAAAGCGGCGATGAACACTGAAGCTTTCTTT.

This clone was detected many times. The V call is TRBV10-3, the J call TRBJ2-3; TRBD2 aligns across 8 bases. This CDR3 has 16 residues. Trimming took 4 bases from V and 3 from J; bases not matched to a gene: 9. Germline V gives CDR1 ENHRY, CDR2 SYGVKD. The chain's CDR3 is CAISVAGGGNTDTQYF. As DNA, the CDR3 is TGTGCCATCAGTGTCGCCGGCGGGGGGAATACAGATACGCAGTATTTT.

This clone was observed a handful of times. This chain joins TRBV28 and TRBJ2-5; 10 bases are a match to TRBD1. With V trimmed by 5 bases and J by 3 bases, 6 bases remained unmatched. CDR3 size: 15 residues. Germline V gene sequence: CDR1 MDHEN, CDR2 SYDVKM. Here the CDR3 reads CASSPSGTGEETQYF. CDR3 DNA: TGTGCCAGCAGTCCCTCAGGGACAGGGGAAGAGACCCAGTACTTC.

In its sample, this clone was seen once. The chain combines TRBV19 with TRBJ2-7, with D possibly matching TRBD2 (5 bases). This CDR3 is 13 amino acids long. Germline-derived CDR1 and CDR2 are LNHDA and SQIVND (reference sequence). Trimming cost V 3 bases and J 2 bases, with 8 bases left between them. The CDR3 DNA is TGTGCCAGTAGTATTGCAGCGGCCTACGAGCAGTACTTC. Protein: CASSIAAAYEQYF.

This clone was recorded a few times. CDR3 in amino acids: CASSYRPRGILGNSPLHF. CDR3 coding DNA: TGTGCCAGCAGTTATCGGCCGCGGGGGATCCTAGGGAATTCACCCCTCCACTTT. This chain connects TRBV27 to TRBJ1-6; possible D gene TRBD1, 5 bases. V was shortened by 4 bases and J by 7 bases, with 23 bases between the two germline ends. CDR1 MNHEY and CDR2 SMNVEV come from the germline V gene (reference sequence). The CDR3 extends over 18 amino acids.

The chain links TRBV18 to TRBJ2-5, with 11 nucleotides matching TRBD2. The CDR3 loop spans 15 amino acids. V gave up 1 base and J gave up 2 bases; unmatched junction bases: 0. Per germline, CDR1 KGHSH and CDR2 LQKENI. The CDR3 protein is CASSPLAGGQETQYF. The DNA for the CDR3 is TGTGCCAGCTCACCACTAGCGGGGGGGCAAGAGACCCAGTACTTC.

The chain links TRBV14 to TRBJ1-3; D might be TRBD1 (5 bases). CDR3 length equals 16 residues. Germline CDR1 SGHDN, CDR2 FVKESK. Trimming stripped 2 bases from V and 8 bases from J, with 19 bases between. CDR3 DNA sequence: TGTGCCAGCAGCCAACGCCCCAGGGTAGTTGGGGACACCATATATTTT. Residues: CASSQRPRVVGDTIYF.

The chain recombines TRBV6-5 with TRBJ2-3; 7 nucleotides agree with TRBD1. The CDR3 is 15 residues long. With V trimmed by 6 bases and J by 0 bases, 6 bases remained unmatched. Looked up from germline, CDR1 is MNHEY and CDR2 is SVGAGI. For the CDR3, the DNA is TGTGCCAGCAGCTTAAGGGGGCAGAGCACAGATACGCAGTATTTT. Encoded protein: CASSLRGQSTDTQYF.

This clone was recorded a few times. The V call is TRBV5-6, the J call TRBJ1-1; no definite D call. The CDR3 has 17 residues. The germline V gene encodes CDR1 SGHDT and CDR2 YYEEEE. V shed 6 bases and J shed 1 base, with 22 bases lying between them. The DNA of the CDR3 is TGTGCCAGCATCAACCCTCCGGGGAAACCGAGGAACACTGAAGCTTTCTTT. Protein sequence: CASINPPGKPRNTEAFF. The full variable domain, with the rest looked up from reference TRBV5-6 and TRBJ1-1, is DAGVTQSPTHLIKTRGQQVTLRCSPKSGHDTVSWYQQALGQGPQFIFQYYEEEERQRGNFPDRFSGHQFPNYSSELNVNALLLGDSALYLCASINPPGKPRNTEAFFGQGTRLTVV.

This rearrangement joins TRBV30 to TRBJ1-5; no reliable D call. The CDR3 spans 14 residues. Germline-derived CDR1 and CDR2 are GTSNPN and SVGIG (reference sequence). Trimming stripped 0 bases from V and 5 bases from J, with 11 bases between. CDR3 loop: CAWSVSRNDQPQHF. As DNA, the CDR3 is TGTGCCTGGAGTGTATCCAGAAATGATCAGCCCCAGCATTTT.

The genes are TRBV15 and TRBJ1-4; possibly TRBD1 for D (5 bases). The CDR3 totals 13 residues. V lost 5 bases, J lost 8 bases, and 12 bases lay in between. Germline V gives CDR1 LNHNV, CDR2 YYDKDF (reference sequence). CDR3: CATSLGGWEKLFF. The CDR3 region has the DNA TGTGCCACCAGCCTGGGGGGTTGGGAAAAACTGTTTTTT.

The chain carries TRBV7-3 and TRBJ2-3; D gene ambiguous. The germline V gene encodes CDR1 SGHTA and CDR2 FQGTGA. The CDR3 is 14 amino acids. Deletions cut 5 bases from V and 3 bases from J, with 12 bases between. CDR3 region: CASSVVGGTDTQYF. In nucleotides, the CDR3 is TGTGCCAGCAGCGTAGTAGGCGGAACAGATACGCAGTATTTT.

This sequence joins TRBV2 and TRBJ2-1; a possible D gene is TRBD2 (6 bases). From germline, CDR1 is SNHLY and CDR2 FYNNEI. Trimming removed 6 bases at V and 0 bases at J, with 12 bases between. The CDR3 has 15 residues. The CDR3 spells CASRGETSSYNEQFF. The CDR3 coding sequence is TGTGCCAGCAGGGGGGAGACTAGCTCCTACAATGAGCAGTTCTTC. The entire variable domain, with the rest obtained from reference TRBV2 and TRBJ2-1, is as follows: EPEVTQTPSHQVTQMGQEVILRCVPISNHLYFYWYRQILGQKVEFLVSFYNNEISEKSEIFDDQFSVERPDGSNFTLKIRSTKLEDSAMYFCASRGETSSYNEQFFGPGTRLTVL.

There are a few counts of this clone. The V and J genes are TRBV4-1 and TRBJ1-1, with a tentative D call TRBD1 (6 bases). V lost 0 bases and J 1 base, leaving 9 bases between the germline ends. Germline CDR1 MGHRA, CDR2 YSYEKL. This CDR3 is 15 amino acids long. The CDR3: CASSQEGAGNTEAFF. The CDR3 DNA is TGCGCCAGCAGCCAAGAGGGGGCGGGGAACACTGAAGCTTTCTTT.

The rearrangement joins TRBV6-1 to TRBJ2-3, with TRBD1 matching over 7 bases. The CDR3 runs 14 residues. V was pared by 3 bases and J by 2 bases, with 2 bases of the junction left unmatched. The germline V gene encodes CDR1 MNHNS and CDR2 SASEGT. CDR3 in DNA: TGTGCCAGCAGTGATGGGACAGCCACAGATACGCAGTATTTT. Translation: CASSDGTATDTQYF.

The chain has TRBV7-6 and TRBJ1-3, with D hard to call. This CDR3 is 15 amino acids long. V dropped 1 base and J dropped 0 bases, with 7 bases sitting between them. Looked up from germline, CDR1 is SGHVS and CDR2 is FNYEAQ. The CDR3 region is CASSLVGNSGNTIYF. The CDR3 nucleotides read TGTGCCAGCAGCTTAGTTGGCAACTCTGGAAACACCATATATTTT.

The rearrangement links TRBV30 to TRBJ1-1; D is undetermined. The CDR3 has 15 amino acids. CDR1 GTSNPN and CDR2 SVGIG come from the germline V gene (reference sequence). V lost 4 bases, J lost 0 bases, and 15 bases lay in between. The CDR3 sequence: CAWTGWPTLNTEAFF. CDR3 nucleotide sequence: TGTGCCTGGACGGGTTGGCCGACCTTGAACACTGAAGCTTTCTTT.

This clone was counted once. The chain links TRBV7-9 to TRBJ2-5; a possible D gene is TRBD2 (5 bases). V was cut by 0 bases and J by 5 bases, with 19 bases left in between. CDR1 and CDR2 from the germline V gene are SEHNR and FQNEAQ (reference sequence). This CDR3 contains 17 residues. This CDR3 reads CASSLAAGIASRETQYF. The DNA for the CDR3 is TGTGCCAGCAGCTTAGCCGCCGGGATAGCGTCAAGGGAGACCCAGTACTTC. Using reference TRBV7-9 and TRBJ2-5 for the parts outside the CDR3, the full variable domain is DTGVSQNPRHKITKRGQNVTFRCDPISEHNRLYWYRQTLGQGPEFLTYFQNEAQLEKSRLLSDRFSAERPKGSFSTLEIQRTEQGDSAMYLCASSLAAGIASRETQYFGPGTRLLVL.